The clone carrying this T cell receptor (beta chain) appeared a few times. The assay was immunoSEQ multiplex PCR, and TCRdb's table has in-frame clones only and misses some. Of about 160,000 clones detected, 75% to 85% appear once; the ten largest clones hold around 6%. The entry originates in a study of blood T cell repertoires in COVID-19. The CDR3 is 18 amino acids. Unmatched junction bases numbered 17, after V lost 5 bases and J lost 4 bases. The V gene's germline CDR1 is SGHVS and CDR2 FNYEAQ. In Cohort 3, a recovered donor had either two negative PCRs, clearance, or symptom resolution. Sample: PBMCs or T cells enriched from blood (not recorded which). J is TRBJ1-3 and V is TRBV7-6; 7 nucleotides align to TRBD1. This clonotype was obtained from a man aged 40-55 years who had recovered from COVID-19. In nucleotides, the CDR3 is TGTGCCAGCAGCCCCGTACACGGGACAGTAATCTCCGGAAACACCATATATTTT. It encodes CASSPVHGTVISGNTIYF. Full variable domain (rest looked up from reference TRBV7-6 and TRBJ1-3): GAGVSQSPRYKVTKRGQDVALRCDPISGHVSLYWYRQALGQGPEFLTYFNYEAQQDKSGLPNDRFSAERPEGSISTLTIQRTEQRDSAMYRCASSPVHGTVISGNTIYFGEGSWLTVV.